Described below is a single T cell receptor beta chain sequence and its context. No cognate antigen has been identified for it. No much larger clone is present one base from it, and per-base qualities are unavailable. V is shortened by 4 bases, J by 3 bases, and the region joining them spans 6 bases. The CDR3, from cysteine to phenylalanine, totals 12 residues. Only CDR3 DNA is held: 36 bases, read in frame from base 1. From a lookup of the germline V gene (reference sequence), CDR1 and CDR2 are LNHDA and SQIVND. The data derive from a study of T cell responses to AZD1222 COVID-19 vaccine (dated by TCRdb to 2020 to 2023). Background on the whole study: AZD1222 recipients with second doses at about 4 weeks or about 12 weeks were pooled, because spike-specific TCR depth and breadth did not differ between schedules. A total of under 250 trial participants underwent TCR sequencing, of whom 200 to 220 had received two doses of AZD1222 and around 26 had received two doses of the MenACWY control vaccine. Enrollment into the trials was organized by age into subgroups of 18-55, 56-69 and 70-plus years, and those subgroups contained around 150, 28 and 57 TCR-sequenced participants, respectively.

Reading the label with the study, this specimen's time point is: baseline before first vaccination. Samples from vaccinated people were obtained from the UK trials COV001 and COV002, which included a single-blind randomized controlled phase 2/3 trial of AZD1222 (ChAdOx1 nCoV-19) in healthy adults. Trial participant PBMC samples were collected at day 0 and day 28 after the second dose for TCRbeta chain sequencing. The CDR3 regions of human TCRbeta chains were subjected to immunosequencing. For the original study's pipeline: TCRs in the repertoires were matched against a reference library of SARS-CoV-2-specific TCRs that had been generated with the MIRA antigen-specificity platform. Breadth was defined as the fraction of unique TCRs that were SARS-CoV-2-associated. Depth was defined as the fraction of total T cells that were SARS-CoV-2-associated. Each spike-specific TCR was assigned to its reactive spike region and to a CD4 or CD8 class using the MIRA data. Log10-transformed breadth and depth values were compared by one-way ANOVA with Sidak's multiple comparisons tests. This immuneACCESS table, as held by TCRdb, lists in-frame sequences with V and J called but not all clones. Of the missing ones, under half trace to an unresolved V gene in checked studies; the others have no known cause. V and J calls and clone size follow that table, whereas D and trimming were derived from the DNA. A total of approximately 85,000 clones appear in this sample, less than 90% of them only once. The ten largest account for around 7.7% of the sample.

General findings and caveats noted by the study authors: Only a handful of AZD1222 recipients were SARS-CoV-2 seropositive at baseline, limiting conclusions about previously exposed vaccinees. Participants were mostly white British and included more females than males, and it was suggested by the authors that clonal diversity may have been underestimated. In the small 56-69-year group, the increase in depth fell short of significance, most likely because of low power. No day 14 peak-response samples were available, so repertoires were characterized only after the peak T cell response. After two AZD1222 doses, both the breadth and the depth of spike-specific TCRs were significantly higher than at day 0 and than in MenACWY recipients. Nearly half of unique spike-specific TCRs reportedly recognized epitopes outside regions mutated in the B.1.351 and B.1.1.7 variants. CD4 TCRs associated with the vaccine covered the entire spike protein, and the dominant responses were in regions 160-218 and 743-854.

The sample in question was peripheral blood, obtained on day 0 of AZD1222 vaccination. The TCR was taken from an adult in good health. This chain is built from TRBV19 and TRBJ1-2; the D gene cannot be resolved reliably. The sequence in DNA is TGTGCCAGTAGTAAGCGGGACTATGGCTACACCTTC. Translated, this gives CASSKRDYGYTF.